The 26 T cell receptor beta chains below all came from one sample that was sequenced in a study of OX40 agonist ivuxolimab in advanced cancers. Only in-frame clones appear in the TCRdb table, and some are missing; sequencing was by immunoSEQ multiplex PCR. The sample carries tens of thousands of clones, about 88% recorded once. The sequences come from CD4+ or CD8+ T cells sorted from blood, collected in a trial of the OX40 agonist ivuxolimab. The receptors derive from an adult with an advanced solid tumor such as melanoma, head and neck, liver or kidney cancer.

This chain connects TRBV6-5 to TRBJ2-7; 10 bases fit TRBD2. V lost 6 bases to trimming and J lost 1 base; unmatched junction nucleotides: 3. CDR1 is MNHEY, CDR2 SVGAGI, per germline. CDR3 length equals 14 residues. The CDR3 reads CASRERGGSYEQYF. CDR3 in DNA: TGTGCCAGCAGGGAGCGGGGGGGATCCTACGAGCAGTACTTC.

The J gene is TRBJ1-2, the V gene TRBV7-9; 7 positions match TRBD1. This CDR3 has 17 amino acids. Germline V gene data show CDR1 as SEHNR and CDR2 as FQNEAQ (reference sequence). V lost 2 bases, J lost 7 bases, and 16 bases stayed unmatched. The CDR3 reads CASSLRGLGGLQLGYTF. DNA for the CDR3: TGTGCCAGCAGCTTAAGGGGACTAGGGGGCCTCCAACTTGGCTACACCTTC.

J is TRBJ2-1 and V is TRBV6-5; 9 nucleotides align to TRBD2. The ends lost 6 bases at V and 4 bases at J; junction bases unmatched: 7. The CDR3 runs 15 residues. Germline CDR1 and CDR2: MNHEY and SVGAGI. DNA for the CDR3: TGTGCCAGCAGCCTAAGCGGGGGGCGTTACAATGAGCAGTTCTTC. Its translation is CASSLSGGRYNEQFF.

The rearrangement uses TRBV21-1 and TRBJ1-2. TRBV21-1 is a pseudogene. This CDR3 is built from 14 residues. CDR3 region: CASTQKGGTWGYTF. DNA of the CDR3: TGTGCCAGCACCCAAAAGGGGGGGACCTGGGGCTACACCTTC.

J is TRBJ1-5 and V is TRBV6-5; D might be TRBD1 (5 bases). The germline gives CDR1 MNHEY, CDR2 SVGAGI. The CDR3 contains 13 residues. The V end was cut by 8 bases, the J end by 7 bases, with 15 bases between. CDR3 loop: CASQLGGAQPQHF. In DNA, the CDR3 is TGTGCCAGCCAACTGGGAGGGGCCCAGCCCCAGCATTTT.

V usage is TRBV2 and J usage is TRBJ2-3; D gene unclear. Germline CDR1 is SNHLY and CDR2 is FYNNEI. V gave up 7 bases and J gave up 2 bases, with 16 bases separating them. The CDR3 is made up of 15 amino acids. CDR3: CASTPAFGFTDTQYF. For the CDR3, the DNA is TGTGCCAGCACCCCCGCTTTCGGGTTCACAGATACGCAGTATTTT.

J is TRBJ2-3 and V is TRBV19, with TRBD2 as a possible D gene (5 bases). V gave up 6 bases and J gave up 0 bases, with 7 bases separating them. The germline CDR1 and CDR2 sequences are LNHDA and SQIVND (reference sequence). The CDR3 spans 13 residues. CDR3 residues: CASRRVSTDTQYF. The CDR3, as DNA: TGTGCCAGTAGGAGGGTTAGCACAGATACGCAGTATTTT.

This clone was seen a single time. The rearrangement uses TRBV12-5 and TRBJ2-7, with D perhaps given as TRBD1 or TRBD2 (6 bases each). The germline CDR1 and CDR2 sequences are LGHNT and FRNRAP. Deletions cut 11 bases from V and 5 bases from J, with 16 bases between. The CDR3 is 12 amino acids. Here the CDR3 reads CAATMGGHEQYF. For the CDR3, the DNA is TGTGCTGCGACCATGGGGGGCCACGAGCAGTACTTC.

This clone appeared a single time. This chain uses TRBV12-5 with TRBJ2-3; unclear D gene. The length of the CDR3 is 11 residues. Trimming shortened V by 3 bases and J by 5 bases, and 3 bases separated the two germline ends. Germline lookup yields CDR1 LGHNT and CDR2 FRNRAP. Here the CDR3 reads CASGLVDTQYF. DNA for the CDR3: TGTGCTAGTGGTTTAGTAGATACGCAGTATTTT.

This chain connects TRBV4-3 to TRBJ1-1, with D possibly matching TRBD1 (5 bases). The length of the CDR3 is 17 residues. Trimming cost V 0 bases and J 1 base, with 15 bases left between them. Germline loops: CDR1 LGHNA, CDR2 YSLEER. The CDR3 nucleotides are TGCGCCAGCAGCCAAGATCCCCCGGCAGGGTCGAACACTGAAGCTTTCTTT. It is translated as CASSQDPPAGSNTEAFF.

This rearrangement joins TRBV5-1 to TRBJ1-2, with TRBD1 matching over 7 bases. Germline CDR1 is SGHRS and CDR2 is YFSETQ. This CDR3 region has 16 residues. Trimming cost V 0 bases and J 2 bases; bases outside gene matches: 7. This CDR3 is CASSLGGDSFNYGYTF. The CDR3 bases are TGCGCCAGCAGCTTGGGAGGGGACAGCTTCAACTATGGCTACACCTTC. The entire variable domain, with the rest obtained from reference TRBV5-1 and TRBJ1-2, is as follows: KAGVTQTPRYLIKTRGQQVTLSCSPISGHRSVSWYQQTPGQGLQFLFEYFSETQRNKGNFPGRFSGRQFSNSRSEMNVSTLELGDSALYLCASSLGGDSFNYGYTFGSGTRLTVV.

The genes are TRBV5-6 and TRBJ2-7; 7 bases align to TRBD2. The CDR3 runs to 17 residues. In germline, CDR1 is SGHDT, CDR2 YYEEEE. Losses at the gene ends were 2 bases for V and 2 bases for J; bases not matched to a gene: 13. CDR3 amino acids: CASSFGEAGVGAYEQYF. The CDR3 DNA reads as TGTGCCAGCAGCTTTGGAGAGGCGGGAGTCGGGGCCTACGAGCAGTACTTC.

The chain links TRBV10-2 to TRBJ1-1; tentatively, D is TRBD1 (5 bases). CDR1 and CDR2 (germline): WSHSY, SAAADI. Trimming removed 4 bases from V and 1 base from J, with 10 bases in between. This CDR3 is built from 14 residues. In nucleotides, the CDR3 is TGCGCCAGCAGTGGACAGACAAAGAACACTGAAGCTTTCTTT. Its translation: CASSGQTKNTEAFF.

The chain carries TRBV6-6 and TRBJ1-5, with TRBD1 matching 7 bases. Germline V lookup: CDR1 MNHNY, CDR2 SVGAGI (reference sequence). Germline trimming cut 3 bases from V and 2 bases from J; bases unmatched to any gene: 7. The CDR3 runs to 16 residues. The CDR3 DNA is TGTGCCAGCAGTTATGGGGCAGGGGGGGGCAATCAGCCCCAGCATTTT. Its protein product is CASSYGAGGGNQPQHF.

This clone came up once. The chain has TRBV10-3 and TRBJ2-3; 10 positions agree with TRBD2. The trim removed 6 bases at V and 2 bases at J, leaving 11 bases unmatched. This CDR3 contains 17 residues. Germline CDR1 ENHRY, CDR2 SYGVKD. CDR3 in amino acids: CAISGAAGLANTDTQYF. The CDR3 region has the DNA TGTGCCATCAGCGGGGCAGCGGGACTAGCGAACACAGATACGCAGTATTTT.

V and J are TRBV11-2 and TRBJ2-5, with unresolved D. CDR1 is SGHAT and CDR2 is FQNNGV in the germline V gene. The CDR3 length is 11 residues. V lost 0 bases and J 4 bases, leaving 0 bases between the germline ends. The CDR3 DNA is TGTGCCAGCAGCTTAGAAGAGACCCAGTACTTC. This sequence encodes CASSLEETQYF.

This clone was seen just once. The same CDR3 can be traced to other DNA sequences in this sample. The chain couples TRBV19 to TRBJ2-4, with D unclear. Germline CDR1 LNHDA, CDR2 SQIVND (reference sequence). This CDR3 contains 11 residues. The V end was cut by 1 base, the J end by 8 bases, with 3 bases between. The CDR3 DNA sequence: TGTGCCAGTAGTATAGGGGACATTCAGTACTTC. It yields the protein CASSIGDIQYF.

In nucleotides, the CDR3 is TGCGCCAGCAGCTTGGCTTTGGGGACTGGCTACACCTTC. Protein: CASSLALGTGYTF. The rearrangement uses TRBV5-1 and TRBJ1-2; D may be TRBD1 (5 bases). Germline CDR1 reads SGHRS; CDR2 reads YFSETQ. V was cut by 0 bases and J by 7 bases, with 10 bases left in between. This CDR3 spans 13 amino acids.

V and J are TRBV19 and TRBJ2-7, with 7 bases fitting TRBD1. This CDR3 spans 13 amino acids. CDR1 LNHDA and CDR2 SQIVND come from the germline V gene (reference sequence). The J segment lost 4 bases and the V segment lost 5 bases, leaving 5 bases of the junction unmatched. Here the CDR3 reads CASSPGQRYEQYF. DNA of the CDR3: TGTGCCAGTAGTCCGGGACAGCGTTACGAGCAGTACTTC.

The chain is built from TRBV7-2 and TRBJ2-2; no clear D. Between the trimmed V and J ends, which lost 1 base and 3 bases, there was a span of 9 bases. CDR3 length equals 15 residues. Germline V gene sequence: CDR1 SGHTA, CDR2 FQGNSA. Here the CDR3 DNA reads TGTGCCAGCAGCTTAGGCCCCCTGTACACCGGGGAGCTGTTTTTT. Translating it yields CASSLGPLYTGELFF.

This sequence joins TRBV6-5 and TRBJ2-5; 12 nucleotides align to TRBD2. V shed 6 bases, J shed 7 bases, and the junction held 9 bases outside the gene matches. This CDR3 has 15 residues. CDR1 is MNHEY, CDR2 SVGAGI, per germline. CDR3 sequence: CASRRTSGTSGTQYF. For the CDR3, the DNA is TGTGCCAGCAGACGGACTAGCGGGACCAGTGGGACCCAGTACTTC.

The rearrangement uses TRBV6-6 and TRBJ2-7, with TRBD1 as a possible D gene (8 bases). The length of the CDR3 is 15 residues. Germline loops: CDR1 MNHNY, CDR2 SVGAGI (reference sequence). V was clipped by 7 bases and J by 5 bases, with 21 bases between them. The CDR3 DNA reads TGTGCCAGCATCAAGAGCGGGACAGGTCTCCACGAGCAGTACTTC. It specifies CASIKSGTGLHEQYF.

In its sample, this clone was seen a few times. The CDR3 loop reads CASSKGKGGGYTF. CDR3 bases: TGTGCCAGCAGCAAAGGAAAGGGTGGAGGCTACACCTTC. The rearrangement joins TRBV21-1 to TRBJ1-2. TRBV21-1 is a listed pseudogene. The CDR3 length is 13 residues.

This chain links TRBV6-5 with TRBJ2-3, with 8 bases identical to TRBD2. Germline assignment: CDR1 MNHEY and CDR2 SVGAGI. The CDR3 spans 15 residues. The V segment lost 5 bases and the J segment 1 base; nucleotides outside the gene matches: 5. CDR3 DNA: TGTGCCAGCAGTCTTAGCGGGGTTGGCACAGATACGCAGTATTTT. Translated: CASSLSGVGTDTQYF.

J is TRBJ2-2 and V is TRBV4-2, with TRBD2 as a possible D gene (6 bases). The V gene lost 0 bases and the J gene lost 0 bases, with 11 bases spanning the gap. Germline loops: CDR1 LGHNA, CDR2 YNFKEQ. The length of the CDR3 is 17 residues. CDR3 loop: CASSQDWGVANTGELFF. The CDR3 region has the DNA TGTGCCAGCAGCCAAGATTGGGGGGTTGCGAACACCGGGGAGCTGTTTTTT.

The chain combines TRBV19 with TRBJ2-7, with 9 bases aligning to TRBD1. The CDR3 sequence is 16 residues long. The V segment lost 7 bases and the J segment 1 base; nucleotides outside the gene matches: 11. Per the germline V gene, CDR1 is LNHDA and CDR2 is SQIVND (reference sequence). CDR3 region: CASNGAGQGKSYEQYF. The CDR3, as DNA: TGTGCCAGTAATGGAGCGGGACAGGGAAAATCCTACGAGCAGTACTTC.